The 6 T cell receptor beta chains below come from one sample, sequenced in a study of cytomegalovirus exposure and HLA in healthy donors. Amplification used 60 Vbeta primers and 13 Jbeta primers. Measured with immunoSEQ multiplex PCR; TCRdb has only the in-frame clones, and not every one. The table shows 200,000 to 300,000 clones, with 84% occurring only once. The sequencing input was PBMCs. The receptor source for this set is a woman in her forties in good health and CMV-seropositive.

This clone showed up just once. The rearrangement uses TRBV6-1 and TRBJ2-5, with D possibly being TRBD1 (6 bases). From germline, CDR1 is MNHNS and CDR2 SASEGT. V shed 3 bases and J shed 4 bases, with 12 bases lying between them. CDR3 size: 14 residues. CDR3 bases: TGTGCCAGCAGTGATGACAGGCGAAGAGAGACCCAGTACTTC. Translating gives CASSDDRRRETQYF.

Only one count was recorded for this clone. The chain couples TRBV9 to TRBJ2-7, with 8 bases matching TRBD2. This CDR3 spans 18 amino acids. Germline trimming cut 4 bases from V and 1 base from J; bases unmatched to any gene: 16. In germline, CDR1 is SGDLS, CDR2 YYNGEE. The CDR3 sequence is CASSPSGSRASGSYEQYF. CDR3 coding DNA: TGTGCCAGCAGCCCCAGCGGAAGTCGGGCTAGCGGGTCCTACGAGCAGTACTTC.

The chain uses TRBV14 and TRBJ2-2, with TRBD1 matching over 7 bases. The CDR3 spans 15 residues. Trimming at V came to 5 bases and at J to 5 bases, leaving 8 bases not matched to a gene. Germline V gene sequence: CDR1 SGHDN, CDR2 FVKESK. CDR3 nucleotides: TGTGCCAGCAGCTATGACAGGGAGAGGACCGGGGAGCTGTTTTTT. Protein sequence: CASSYDRERTGELFF. Looking up the rest from reference TRBV14 and TRBJ2-2 gives the full variable domain: EAGVTQFPSHSVIEKGQTVTLRCDPISGHDNLYWYRRVMGKEIKFLLHFVKESKQDESGMPNNRFLAERTGGTYSTLKVQPAELEDSGVYFCASSYDRERTGELFFGEGSRLTVL.

Only one count was recorded for this clone. This sequence joins TRBV7-8 and TRBJ2-7, with a weak D call TRBD2 (6 bases). In germline, CDR1 is SGHVS, CDR2 FQNEAQ. The V end was cut by 5 bases, the J end by 5 bases, with 22 bases between. The CDR3 length is 16 residues. The CDR3 coding sequence is TGTGCCAGCAGCGCACCACGAGAAGGGGCTAGCGACGAGCAGTACTTC. Its protein product is CASSAPREGASDEQYF.

The CDR3 region has the DNA TGTGCCAGCAGTGAAGGGGGCGCAGATGAAGCTTTCTTT. Its protein product is CASSEGGADEAFF. The genes are TRBV25-1 and TRBJ1-1; tentatively, D is TRBD1 (6 bases). V was cut by 2 bases and J by 7 bases, with 11 bases left in between. Germline CDR1 and CDR2: MGHDK and SYGVNS. The CDR3 extends over 13 amino acids. Complete variable domain (other parts from reference TRBV25-1 and TRBJ1-1): EADIYQTPRYLVIGTGKKITLECSQTMGHDKMYWYQQDPGMELHLIHYSYGVNSTEKGDLSSESTVSRIRTEHFPLTLESARPSHTSQYLCASSEGGADEAFFGQGTRLTVV.

The V call is TRBV2, the J call TRBJ2-6, with TRBD1 matching over 7 bases. Germline loops: CDR1 SNHLY, CDR2 FYNNEI. The CDR3 is made up of 18 amino acids. V was pared by 5 bases and J by 2 bases, with 12 bases of the junction left unmatched. The CDR3 DNA is TGTGCCAGCAGTCAAACCTCGGACAGGCGGGCTGGGGCCAACGTCCTGACTTTC. Translated: CASSQTSDRRAGANVLTF.